Listed below are T cell receptor beta chains from one sample, sequenced in a study of cytomegalovirus exposure and HLA in healthy donors. The method was immunoSEQ multiplex PCR; TCRdb's version includes in-frame clones alone and lacks a portion of them. This sample has some 150,000 clones, with 86% found just once. Sequencing used PBMCs. These TCRs come from a man younger than 35 in good health and CMV-seropositive. CDR3s include the opening cysteine and the closing phenylalanine or tryptophan. The order of the fields is CDR3 protein, CDR3 DNA, J gene, clone size, V gene, D gene. A D gene is named only where the DNA matches it firmly. Clone size is stated in some rows and not others, as once, few, many or a class when expanded.

CDR3 protein: CASRRGTGEVGELFF
CDR3 DNA: TGTGCCAGCAGACGCGGGACAGGGGAAGTCGGGGAGCTGTTTTTT
J gene: TRBJ2-2
clone size: -
V gene: TRBV2
D gene: TRBD1

CDR3 protein: CASSMLTGNRGNQPQHF
CDR3 DNA: TGTGCCAGTAGTATGTTGACAGGGAACAGGGGCAATCAGCCCCAGCATTTT
J gene: TRBJ1-5
clone size: -
V gene: TRBV19
D gene: TRBD1

CDR3 protein: CASSISGTENTGYTF
CDR3 DNA: TGTGCCAGCAGCATATCCGGGACAGAGAATACTGGCTACACCTTC
J gene: TRBJ1-2
clone size: -
V gene: TRBV7-2
D gene: TRBD1

CDR3 protein: CASIPGTSGALKNIQYF
CDR3 DNA: TGTGCCAGCATCCCCGGGACTAGCGGGGCCTTGAAAAACATTCAGTACTTC
J gene: TRBJ2-4
clone size: -
V gene: TRBV7-2
D gene: TRBD2

CDR3 protein: CASSLEVRVIDGYTF
CDR3 DNA: TGCGCCAGCAGCTTGGAGGTCAGGGTAATTGATGGCTACACCTTC
J gene: TRBJ1-2
clone size: once
V gene: TRBV5-1
D gene: -

CDR3 protein: CASRLTGANTEAFF
CDR3 DNA: TGTGCCAGTAGGCTGACAGGGGCGAACACTGAAGCTTTCTTT
J gene: TRBJ1-1
clone size: -
V gene: TRBV19
D gene: TRBD1

CDR3 protein: CATSRDTDFPDTQYF
CDR3 DNA: TGTGCCACCAGCAGAGATACGGACTTTCCAGATACGCAGTATTTT
J gene: TRBJ2-3
clone size: -
V gene: TRBV15
D gene: -

CDR3 protein: CASSLGLAGTGELFF
CDR3 DNA: TGTGCCAGCAGCTTAGGACTGGCGGGGACCGGGGAGCTGTTTTTT
J gene: TRBJ2-2
clone size: -
V gene: TRBV5-6
D gene: -

CDR3 protein: CASSPRVSSYNEQFF
CDR3 DNA: TGTGCCAGCAGCCCACGGGTGAGCTCCTACAATGAGCAGTTCTTC
J gene: TRBJ2-1
clone size: -
V gene: TRBV13
D gene: -

CDR3 protein: CARFTGNTIYF
CDR3 DNA: TGTGCCAGGTTCACTGGAAACACCATATATTTT
J gene: TRBJ1-3
clone size: -
V gene: TRBV19
D gene: -

CDR3 protein: CASSYSIQGGGYTF
CDR3 DNA: TGTGCCAGCAGTTACTCGATACAGGGAGGGGGCTACACCTTC
J gene: TRBJ1-2
clone size: -
V gene: TRBV6-5
D gene: -

CDR3 protein: CASRDGLAVSGQFF
CDR3 DNA: TGTGCCAGCAGGGACGGACTAGCGGTTAGCGGGCAGTTCTTC
J gene: TRBJ2-1
clone size: -
V gene: TRBV6-1
D gene: TRBD2

CDR3 protein: CASSGGTGANVLTF
CDR3 DNA: TGCGCCAGCAGCGGGGGGACTGGGGCCAACGTCCTGACTTTC
J gene: TRBJ2-6
clone size: -
V gene: TRBV5-1
D gene: -

CDR3 protein: CASSGSRGETQYF
CDR3 DNA: TGTGCCAGCAGCGGTTCTAGGGGAGAGACCCAGTACTTC
J gene: TRBJ2-5
clone size: -
V gene: TRBV2
D gene: -